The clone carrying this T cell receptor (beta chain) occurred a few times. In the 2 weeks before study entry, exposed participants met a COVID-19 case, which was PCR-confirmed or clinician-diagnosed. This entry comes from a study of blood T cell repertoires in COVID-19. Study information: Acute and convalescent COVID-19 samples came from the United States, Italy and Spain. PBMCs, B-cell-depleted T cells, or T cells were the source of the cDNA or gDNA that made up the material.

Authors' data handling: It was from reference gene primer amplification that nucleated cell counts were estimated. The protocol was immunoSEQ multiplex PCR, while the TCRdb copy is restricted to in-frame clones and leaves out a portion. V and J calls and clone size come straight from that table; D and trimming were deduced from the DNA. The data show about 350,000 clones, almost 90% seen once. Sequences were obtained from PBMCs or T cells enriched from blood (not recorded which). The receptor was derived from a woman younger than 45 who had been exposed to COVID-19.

The CDR3 DNA is TGTGCCAGCAGTTTGGGACTAGCGGGAAGTCAAGAGACCCAGTACTTC. Its translation is CASSLGLAGSQETQYF. The chain carries TRBV28 and TRBJ2-5, with 13 nucleotides matching TRBD2. The CDR3 runs to 16 residues. The V and J ends lost 3 bases and 2 bases, in that order; junction bases with no gene match: 3. Germline lookup yields CDR1 MDHEN and CDR2 SYDVKM. Using reference TRBV28 and TRBJ2-5 for the parts outside the CDR3, the full variable domain is DVKVTQSSRYLVKRTGEKVFLECVQDMDHENMFWYRQDPGLGLRLIYFSYDVKMKEKGDIPEGYSVSREKKERFSLILESASTNQTSMYLCASSLGLAGSQETQYFGPGTRLLVL.